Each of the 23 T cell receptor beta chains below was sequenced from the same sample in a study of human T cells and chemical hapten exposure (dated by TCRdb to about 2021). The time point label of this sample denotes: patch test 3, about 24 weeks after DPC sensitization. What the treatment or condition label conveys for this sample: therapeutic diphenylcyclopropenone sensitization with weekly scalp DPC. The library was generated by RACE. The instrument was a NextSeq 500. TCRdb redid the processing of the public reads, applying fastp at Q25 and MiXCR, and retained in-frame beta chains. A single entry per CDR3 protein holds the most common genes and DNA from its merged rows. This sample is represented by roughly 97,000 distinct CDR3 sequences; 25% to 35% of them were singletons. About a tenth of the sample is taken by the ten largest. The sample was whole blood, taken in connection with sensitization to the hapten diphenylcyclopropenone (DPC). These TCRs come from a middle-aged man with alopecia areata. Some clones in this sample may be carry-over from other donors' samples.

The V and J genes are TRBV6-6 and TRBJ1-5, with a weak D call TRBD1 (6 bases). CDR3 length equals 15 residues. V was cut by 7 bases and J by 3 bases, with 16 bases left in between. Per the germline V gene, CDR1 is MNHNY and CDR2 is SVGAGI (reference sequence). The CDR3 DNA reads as TGTGCCAGCACCCACGGGGGGGGGCCCAATCAGCCCCAGCATTTT. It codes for CASTHGGGPNQPQHF.

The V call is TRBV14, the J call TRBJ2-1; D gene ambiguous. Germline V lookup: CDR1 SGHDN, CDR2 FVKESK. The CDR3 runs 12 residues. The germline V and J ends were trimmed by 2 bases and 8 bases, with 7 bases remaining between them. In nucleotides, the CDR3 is TGTGCCAGCAGCCAAAACACAGATGAGCAGTTCTTC. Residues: CASSQNTDEQFF. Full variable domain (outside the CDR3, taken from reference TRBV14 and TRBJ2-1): EAGVTQFPSHSVIEKGQTVTLRCDPISGHDNLYWYRRVMGKEIKFLLHFVKESKQDESGMPNNRFLAERTGGTYSTLKVQPAELEDSGVYFCASSQNTDEQFFGPGTRLTVL.

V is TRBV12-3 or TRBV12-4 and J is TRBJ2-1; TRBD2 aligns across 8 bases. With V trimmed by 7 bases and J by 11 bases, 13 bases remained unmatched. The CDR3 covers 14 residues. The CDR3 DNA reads TGTGCCAGCAACCTTAACCCTAGCGGGCACCAGCAGTTCTTC. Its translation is CASNLNPSGHQQFF.

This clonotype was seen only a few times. The CDR3, as DNA: TGTGCCAGCAGGAAACTAGCGGGAGGTGAACACAATGAGCAGTTCTTC. It encodes CASRKLAGGEHNEQFF. The chain carries TRBV14 and TRBJ2-1; 12 bases fit TRBD2. Trimming removed 6 bases from V and 5 bases from J; junction bases left unmatched: 8. Looked up from germline, CDR1 is SGHDN and CDR2 is FVKESK. CDR3 length: 16 amino acids.

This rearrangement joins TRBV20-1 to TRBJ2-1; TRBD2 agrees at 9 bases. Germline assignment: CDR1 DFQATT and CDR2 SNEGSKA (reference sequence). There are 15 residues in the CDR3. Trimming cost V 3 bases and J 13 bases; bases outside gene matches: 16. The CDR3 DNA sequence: TGCAGTGCTAGGTTGCGGGAGGGCCCTCGAAAGGGTCAGTTCTTC. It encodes CSARLREGPRKGQFF.

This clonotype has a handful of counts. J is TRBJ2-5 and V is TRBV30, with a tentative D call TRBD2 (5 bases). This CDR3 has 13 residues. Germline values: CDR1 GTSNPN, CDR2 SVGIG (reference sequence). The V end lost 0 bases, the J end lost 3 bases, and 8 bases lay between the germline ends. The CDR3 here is CAWSVQRKETQYF. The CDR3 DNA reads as TGTGCCTGGAGTGTACAGCGGAAAGAGACCCAGTACTTC.

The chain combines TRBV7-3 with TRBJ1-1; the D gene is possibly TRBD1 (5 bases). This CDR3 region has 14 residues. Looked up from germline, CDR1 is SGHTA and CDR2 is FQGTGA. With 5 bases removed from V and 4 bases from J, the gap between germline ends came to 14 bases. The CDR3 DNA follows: TGTGCCAGCAGCCAGGGCAGCCCGTCCACTGAAGCTTTCTTT. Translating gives CASSQGSPSTEAFF.

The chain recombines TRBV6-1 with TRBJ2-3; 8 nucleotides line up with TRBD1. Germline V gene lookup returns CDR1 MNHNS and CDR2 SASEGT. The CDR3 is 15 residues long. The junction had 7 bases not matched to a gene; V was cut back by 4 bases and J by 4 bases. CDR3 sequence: CASSGRTGRADTQYF. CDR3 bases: TGTGCCAGCAGTGGAAGGACAGGGCGAGCAGATACGCAGTATTTT.

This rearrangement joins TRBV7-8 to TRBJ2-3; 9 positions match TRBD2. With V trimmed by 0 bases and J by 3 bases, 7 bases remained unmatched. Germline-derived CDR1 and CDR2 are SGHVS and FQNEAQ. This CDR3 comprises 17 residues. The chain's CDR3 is CASSLAVAGALTDTQYF. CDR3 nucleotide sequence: TGTGCCAGCAGCTTAGCCGTAGCGGGAGCTCTTACAGATACGCAGTATTTT.

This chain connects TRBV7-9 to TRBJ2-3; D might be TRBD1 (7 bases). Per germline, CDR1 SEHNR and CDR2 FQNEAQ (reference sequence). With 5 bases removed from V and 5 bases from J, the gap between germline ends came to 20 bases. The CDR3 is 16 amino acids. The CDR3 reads CASSRDGGGKGDTQYF. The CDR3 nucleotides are TGTGCCAGCAGCCGAGATGGAGGGGGCAAAGGAGATACGCAGTATTTT.

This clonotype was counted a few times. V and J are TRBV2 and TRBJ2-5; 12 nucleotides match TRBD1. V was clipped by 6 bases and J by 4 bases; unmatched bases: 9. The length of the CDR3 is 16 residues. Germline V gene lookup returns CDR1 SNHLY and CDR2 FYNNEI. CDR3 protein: CASSSTGTGGGETQYF. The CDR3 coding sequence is TGTGCCAGCAGCTCGACCGGGACAGGGGGCGGAGAGACCCAGTACTTC.

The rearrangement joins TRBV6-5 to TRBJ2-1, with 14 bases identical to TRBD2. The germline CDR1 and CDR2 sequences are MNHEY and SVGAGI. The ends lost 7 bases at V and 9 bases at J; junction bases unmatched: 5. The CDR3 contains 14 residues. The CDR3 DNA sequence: TGTGCCAGCACGACGGGACTAGCGGGAGCTGAGCAGTTCTTC. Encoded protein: CASTTGLAGAEQFF.

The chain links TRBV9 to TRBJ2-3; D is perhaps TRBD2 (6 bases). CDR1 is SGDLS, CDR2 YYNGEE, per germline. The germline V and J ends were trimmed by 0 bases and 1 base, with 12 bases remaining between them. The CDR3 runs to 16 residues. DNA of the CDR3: TGTGCCAGCAGCGTAGCCCTAGCGCGAGGCACAGATACGCAGTATTTT. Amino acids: CASSVALARGTDTQYF. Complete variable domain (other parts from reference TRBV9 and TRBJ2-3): DSGVTQTPKHLITATGQRVTLRCSPRSGDLSVYWYQQSLDQGLQFLIQYYNGEERAKGNILERFSAQQFPDLHSELNLSSLELGDSALYFCASSVALARGTDTQYFGPGTRLTVL.

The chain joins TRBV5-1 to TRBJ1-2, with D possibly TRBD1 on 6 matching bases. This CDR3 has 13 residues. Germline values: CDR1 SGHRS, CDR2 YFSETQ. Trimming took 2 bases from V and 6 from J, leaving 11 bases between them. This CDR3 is CASSLTGSDGYTF. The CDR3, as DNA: TGCGCCAGCAGCTTAACAGGGTCGGATGGCTACACCTTC.

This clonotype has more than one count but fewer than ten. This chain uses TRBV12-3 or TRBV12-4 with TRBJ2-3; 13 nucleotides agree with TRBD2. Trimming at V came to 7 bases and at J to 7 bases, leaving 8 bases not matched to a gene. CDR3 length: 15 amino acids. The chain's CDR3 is CASTQLAGGGNTQYF. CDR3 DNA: TGTGCCAGCACCCAACTAGCGGGGGGGGGGAATACGCAGTATTTT.

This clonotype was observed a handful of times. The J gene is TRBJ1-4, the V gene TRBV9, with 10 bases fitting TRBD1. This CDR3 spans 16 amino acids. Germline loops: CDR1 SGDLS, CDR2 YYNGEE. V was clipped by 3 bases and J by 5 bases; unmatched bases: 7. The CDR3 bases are TGTGCCAGCAGCGCCTACCCGGGACAGGGGAATGAAAAACTGTTTTTT. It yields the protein CASSAYPGQGNEKLFF.

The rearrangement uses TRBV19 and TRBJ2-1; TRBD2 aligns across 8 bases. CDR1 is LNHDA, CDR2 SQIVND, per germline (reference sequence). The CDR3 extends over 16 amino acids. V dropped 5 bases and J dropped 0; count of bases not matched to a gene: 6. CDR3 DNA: TGTGCCAGTAGTCTCCTAGCGGGTAGCTCCTACAATGAGCAGTTCTTC. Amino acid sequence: CASSLLAGSSYNEQFF.

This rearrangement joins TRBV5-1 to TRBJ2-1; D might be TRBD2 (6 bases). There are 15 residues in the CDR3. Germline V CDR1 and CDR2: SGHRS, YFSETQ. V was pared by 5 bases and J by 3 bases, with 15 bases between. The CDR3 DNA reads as TGCGCCAGCAGGACCGGGACTCAGGACTACAATGAGCAGTTCTTC. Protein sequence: CASRTGTQDYNEQFF.

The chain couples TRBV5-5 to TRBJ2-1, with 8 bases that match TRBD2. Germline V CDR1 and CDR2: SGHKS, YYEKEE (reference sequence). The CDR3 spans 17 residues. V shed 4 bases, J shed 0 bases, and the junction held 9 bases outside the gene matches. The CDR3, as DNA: TGTGCCAGCAGCGCACCGGGACTAGGGCACTCCTACAATGAGCAGTTCTTC. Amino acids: CASSAPGLGHSYNEQFF.

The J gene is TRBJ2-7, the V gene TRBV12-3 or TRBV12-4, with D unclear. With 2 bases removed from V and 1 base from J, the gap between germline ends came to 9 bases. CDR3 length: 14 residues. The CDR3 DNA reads TGTGCCAGCAGTTTAAACTGGGGATCCTACGAGCAGTACTTC. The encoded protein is CASSLNWGSYEQYF.

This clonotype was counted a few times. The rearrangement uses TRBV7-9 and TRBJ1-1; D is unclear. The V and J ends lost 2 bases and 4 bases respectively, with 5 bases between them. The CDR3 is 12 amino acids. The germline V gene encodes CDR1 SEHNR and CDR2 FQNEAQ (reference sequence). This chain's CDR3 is CASSLMGTEAFF. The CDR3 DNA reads TGTGCCAGCAGCTTAATGGGCACTGAAGCTTTCTTT.

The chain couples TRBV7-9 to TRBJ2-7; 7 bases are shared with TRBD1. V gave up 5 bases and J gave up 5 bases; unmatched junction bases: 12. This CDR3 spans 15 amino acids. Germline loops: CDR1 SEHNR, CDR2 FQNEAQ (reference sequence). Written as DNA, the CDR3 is TGTGCCAGCAGCCCCTTGGGTACAGGGGCGGACGAGCAGTACTTC. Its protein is CASSPLGTGADEQYF.

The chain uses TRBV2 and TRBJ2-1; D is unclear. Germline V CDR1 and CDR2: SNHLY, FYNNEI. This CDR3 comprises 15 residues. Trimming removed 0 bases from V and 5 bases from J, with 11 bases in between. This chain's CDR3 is CASSEAEATNNEQFF. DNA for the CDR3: TGTGCCAGCAGTGAAGCCGAGGCCACCAACAATGAGCAGTTCTTC.